This entry features one TCR beta chain sequence. Its binding antigen is unknown. One base away there is no much larger clone; base qualities are not given. Inclusive of the bounding cysteine and phenylalanine, the CDR3 is 15 residues long. Of the read, only the CDR3 DNA is kept; its 45 bases are in frame from base 1. The germline V gene (reference sequence) sets CDR1 to MNHEY and CDR2 to SMNVEV. V ends up 5 bases short and J 2 bases short, with an unmatched junction base count of 5. The time point label here, explained by the study, means: baseline before first vaccination. Vaccinee samples came from UK trials COV001 and COV002, including a single-blind randomized controlled phase 2/3 trial of AZD1222 (ChAdOx1 nCoV-19) in healthy adults. Trial participant PBMC samples were collected at day 0 and day 28 after the second dose for TCRbeta chain sequencing. The CDR3 regions of human TCRbeta chains were subjected to immunosequencing. The source study handled its data this way. TCRs in the repertoires were matched against a reference library of SARS-CoV-2-specific TCRs that had been generated with the MIRA antigen-specificity platform. Breadth was defined as the fraction of unique TCRs that were SARS-CoV-2-associated. Depth was defined as the fraction of total T cells that were SARS-CoV-2-associated. Using the MIRA data, every spike-specific TCR was mapped to the spike region that the TCR reacted to and assigned to either a CD4 or a CD8 class. Log10-transformed breadth and depth values were compared by one-way ANOVA with Sidak's multiple comparisons tests. The table comes from immuneACCESS by way of TCRdb, which keeps in-frame sequences with V and J called. Part of the clones is missing from these tables; in studies checked, under half for an unresolved V gene and the rest for unknown reasons. V and J calls and clone size come straight from that table; D and trimming were deduced from the DNA. The sample profile shows 120,000 to 150,000 clones; about 92% of them were found once. Jointly, the top ten make up approximately 2% of the sample.

The record originates from a study of T cell responses to AZD1222 COVID-19 vaccine (dated by TCRdb to about 2021). The study in broad terms: AZD1222 recipients whose second dose came at about 4 weeks and those whose second dose came at about 12 weeks were combined into one group, since spike-specific TCR depth and breadth did not differ between the two schedules. TCR sequencing was performed for over 230 trial participants, of whom approximately 200 were given two doses of AZD1222 and around 25 were given two doses of MenACWY control vaccine. Enrollment into the trials was organized by age into subgroups of 18-55, 56-69 and 70-plus years, and those subgroups contained roughly 160, 29 and 62 TCR-sequenced participants, respectively. Broader findings and caveats from the paper: Most participants were white British and females outnumbered males, and the authors suggested that clonal diversity may have been underestimated. Reportedly, almost half of the unique spike-specific TCRs recognized epitopes lying outside the regions that are mutated in the B.1.351 and B.1.1.7 variants. The 56-69-year group was small, and its depth increase did not reach significance, likely because of low power. No day 14 peak-response samples were available, so repertoires were characterized only after the peak T cell response. After two AZD1222 doses, both the breadth and the depth of spike-specific TCRs were significantly higher than at day 0 and than in MenACWY recipients. Only six or seven AZD1222 recipients were SARS-CoV-2 seropositive at baseline, limiting conclusions about previously exposed vaccinees. CD4 TCRs associated with the vaccine covered the entire spike protein, and the dominant responses were in regions 160-218 and 743-854.

The rearrangement combines TRBV27 with TRBJ2-7, with TRBD2 identical over 11 junction bases. The specimen was peripheral blood, collected on day 0 of AZD1222 vaccination. The source of this sequence is an adult in good health. The CDR3 region has the sequence CASSRGTSGTYEQYF. The DNA sequence follows: TGTGCCAGCAGTCGGGGGACTAGCGGAACCTACGAGCAGTACTTC.